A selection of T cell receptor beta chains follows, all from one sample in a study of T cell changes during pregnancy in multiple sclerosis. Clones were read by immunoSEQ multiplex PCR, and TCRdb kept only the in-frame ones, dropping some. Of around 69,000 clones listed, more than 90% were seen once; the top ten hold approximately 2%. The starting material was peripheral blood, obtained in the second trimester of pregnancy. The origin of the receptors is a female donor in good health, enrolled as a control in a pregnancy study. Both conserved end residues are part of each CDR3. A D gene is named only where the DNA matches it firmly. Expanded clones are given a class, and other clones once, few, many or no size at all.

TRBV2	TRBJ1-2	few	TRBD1	CALRGGYTF	TGTGCCCTCAGGGGGGGCTACACCTTC
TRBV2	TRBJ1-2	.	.	CASSAQAGPSNYGYTF	TGTGCCAGCAGTGCACAGGCAGGGCCCTCTAACTATGGCTACACCTTC
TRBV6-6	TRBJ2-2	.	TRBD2	CASNLGTSGGLFF	TGTGCCAGCAACCTCGGGACTAGCGGGGGGCTGTTTTTT
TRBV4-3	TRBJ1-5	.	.	CASSLQGLPNQPQHF	TGCGCCAGCAGCCTCCAGGGACTTCCTAATCAGCCCCAGCATTTT
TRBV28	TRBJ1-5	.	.	CASSLCEQGVGCNQPQHF	TGTGCCAGCAGTTTATGTGAACAGGGAGTCGGTTGCAATCAGCCCCAGCATTTT
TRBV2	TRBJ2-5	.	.	CATSPGQETQYF	TGTGCCACCTCTCCGGGGCAAGAGACCCAGTACTTC
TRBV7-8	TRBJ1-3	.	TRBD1	CASSLTDRAGNTIYF	TGTGCCAGCAGCTTGACGGACAGGGCGGGAAACACCATATATTTT
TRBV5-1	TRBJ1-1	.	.	CASSTGGLGMNTEAFF	TGCGCCAGCAGTACGGGAGGGCTGGGGATGAACACTGAAGCTTTCTTT
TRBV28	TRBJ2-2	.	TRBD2	CASSLSGGGGAVTGELFF	TGTGCCAGCAGTTTATCGGGCGGCGGGGGGGCGGTCACCGGGGAGCTGTTTTTT
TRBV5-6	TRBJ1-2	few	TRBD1	CASLRTGKEGGYTF	TGTGCCAGCCTTAGGACAGGGAAAGAAGGAGGCTACACCTTC